One TCR beta chain is described in this entry. The data stem from a study of cytomegalovirus exposure and HLA in healthy donors. The CDR3 sequence is 16 residues long. Germline CDR1 is SGDLS and CDR2 is YYNGEE. The junction had 9 bases not matched to a gene; V was cut back by 2 bases and J by 2 bases. The PCR ran on 60 Vbeta and 13 Jbeta primers. In the original analysis: An analysis performed later counted around 86 million unique TCR beta chains (roughly 11 million of them shared). The table came from immunoSEQ multiplex PCR; TCRdb's copy has only in-frame clones and leaves some out. V, J and clone size derive from that table, while D and trimming were established from the DNA sequence. The sample shows around 200,000 clones, 85% to 90% of them seen only once. Sampled while nominally healthy, donors likely had unrecorded immune exposures.

The sample consisted of PBMCs. The chain combines TRBV9 with TRBJ2-7; 8 bases line up with TRBD2. This clonotype originated in a woman younger than 30 in good health and CMV-seronegative. This CDR3 is CASSVGVAGGTYEQYF. CDR3 sequence (DNA): TGTGCCAGCAGCGTGGGCGTGGCGGGGGGAACCTACGAGCAGTACTTC.